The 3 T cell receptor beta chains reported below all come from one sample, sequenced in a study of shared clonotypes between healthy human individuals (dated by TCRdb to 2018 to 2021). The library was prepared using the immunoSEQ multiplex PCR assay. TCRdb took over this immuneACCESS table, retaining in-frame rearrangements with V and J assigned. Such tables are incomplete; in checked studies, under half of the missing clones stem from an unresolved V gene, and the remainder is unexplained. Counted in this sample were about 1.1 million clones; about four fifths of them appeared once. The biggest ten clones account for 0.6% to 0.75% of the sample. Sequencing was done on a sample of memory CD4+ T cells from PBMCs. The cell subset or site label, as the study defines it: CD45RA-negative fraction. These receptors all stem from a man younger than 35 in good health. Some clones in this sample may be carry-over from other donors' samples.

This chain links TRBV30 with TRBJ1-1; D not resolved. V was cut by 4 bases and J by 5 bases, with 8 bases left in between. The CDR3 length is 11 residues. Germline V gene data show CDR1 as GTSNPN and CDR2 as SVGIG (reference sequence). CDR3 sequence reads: CAWMSNTEAFF. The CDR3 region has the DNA TGTGCCTGGATGAGTAATACTGAAGCTTTCTTT.

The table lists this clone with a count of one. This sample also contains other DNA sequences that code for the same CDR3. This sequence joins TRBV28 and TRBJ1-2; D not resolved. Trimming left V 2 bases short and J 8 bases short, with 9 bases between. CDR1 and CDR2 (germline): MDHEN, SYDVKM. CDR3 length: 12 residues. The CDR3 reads CASSLREYGYTF. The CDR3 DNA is TGTGCCAGCAGTTTAAGGGAATACGGCTACACCTTC.

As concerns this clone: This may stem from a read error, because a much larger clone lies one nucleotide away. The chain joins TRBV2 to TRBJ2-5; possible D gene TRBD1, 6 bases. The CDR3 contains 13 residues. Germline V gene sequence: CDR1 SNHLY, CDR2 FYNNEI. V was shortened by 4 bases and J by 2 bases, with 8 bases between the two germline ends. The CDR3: CASSVDRQETQYF. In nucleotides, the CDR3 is TGTGCCAGCAGTGTAGACAGGCAAGAGACCCAGTACTTC.